The 15 T cell receptor beta chains given below trace back to one sample, sequenced in a study of OX40 agonist ivuxolimab in advanced cancers. Sequencing was performed with immunoSEQ multiplex PCR; in TCRdb, only in-frame clones are kept and a portion is missing. This repertoire shows about 46,000 clones, approximately 77% found once; its top ten account for 2.6%. Sequenced here: CD4+ or CD8+ T cells sorted from blood, sampled in a trial of the OX40 agonist ivuxolimab. These receptors were obtained from an adult with an advanced solid tumor such as melanoma, head and neck, liver or kidney cancer.

V usage is TRBV19 and J usage is TRBJ1-5; D gene uncertain. Germline CDR1 and CDR2: LNHDA and SQIVND (reference sequence). V lost 0 bases, J lost 5 bases, and 5 bases lay in between. This CDR3 has 13 residues. In DNA, the CDR3 is TGTGCCAGTAGTATAGAGTTTGATCAGCCCCAGCATTTT. Protein sequence: CASSIEFDQPQHF.

This rearrangement joins TRBV5-5 to TRBJ1-1; no clear D gene. Germline V lookup: CDR1 SGHKS, CDR2 YYEKEE (reference sequence). The CDR3 extends over 15 amino acids. V shed 4 bases and J shed 0 bases, with 13 bases lying between them. This chain's CDR3 is CASSANVYMNTEAFF. The CDR3 DNA reads as TGTGCCAGCAGCGCGAATGTTTATATGAACACTGAAGCTTTCTTT. The variable domain in full, completed from reference TRBV5-5 and TRBJ1-1, reads DAGVTQSPTHLIKTRGQQVTLRCSPISGHKSVSWYQQVLGQGPQFIFQYYEKEERGRGNFPDRFSARQFPNYSSELNVNALLLGDSALYLCASSANVYMNTEAFFGQGTRLTVV.

The CDR3 DNA is TGTGCCAGCAGCTCTTCCCGCTTGGTCTATGGCTACACCTTC. This gives the protein CASSSSRLVYGYTF. This chain links TRBV5-6 with TRBJ1-2; D call uncertain. In germline, CDR1 is SGHDT, CDR2 YYEEEE. V lost 3 bases to trimming and J lost 4 bases, with 13 bases between them. The CDR3 runs 14 residues. The variable domain in full, with the rest retrieved from reference TRBV5-6 and TRBJ1-2, is DAGVTQSPTHLIKTRGQQVTLRCSPKSGHDTVSWYQQALGQGPQFIFQYYEEEERQRGNFPDRFSGHQFPNYSSELNVNALLLGDSALYLCASSSSRLVYGYTFGSGTRLTVV.

This clone has a handful of counts. The chain carries TRBV4-2 and TRBJ2-2; possibly TRBD1 or TRBD2 for D (5 bases each). In germline, CDR1 is LGHNA, CDR2 YNFKEQ. V lost 4 bases to trimming and J lost 6 bases, with 21 bases between them. This CDR3 is 17 amino acids long. The CDR3 bases are TGTGCCAGCAGCCGTCGTCTTGGGGGATCGGACCCCGGGGAGCTGTTTTTT. Protein product: CASSRRLGGSDPGELFF.

The V call is TRBV7-2, the J call TRBJ2-5, with D perhaps matching TRBD1 or TRBD2 (5 bases each). V dropped 5 bases and J dropped 7 bases, with 20 bases sitting between them. Germline V gene lookup returns CDR1 SGHTA and CDR2 FQGNSA. The CDR3 is made up of 15 amino acids. The CDR3 nucleotides are TGTGCCAGCAGCAACGTCCTAAGGGGTGCGGGGACCCAGTACTTC. Translating gives CASSNVLRGAGTQYF.

The chain uses TRBV16 and TRBJ1-5; possibly TRBD1 for D (5 bases). From germline, CDR1 is KGHSY and CDR2 FQNENV. V was clipped by 0 bases and J by 0 bases, with 9 bases between them. The CDR3 consists of 16 residues. CDR3 in DNA: TGTGCCAGCAGCCAATCGGGCAGGGTTAGCAATCAGCCCCAGCATTTT. Protein sequence: CASSQSGRVSNQPQHF.

The chain has TRBV6-5 and TRBJ1-1; unclear D gene. Trimming removed 0 bases at V and 4 bases at J, with 9 bases between. Germline V CDR1 and CDR2: MNHEY, SVGAGI. This CDR3 spans 14 amino acids. The CDR3 reads CASSYSWPFTEAFF. CDR3 sequence (DNA): TGTGCCAGCAGTTACTCTTGGCCCTTCACTGAAGCTTTCTTT.

The chain uses TRBV9 and TRBJ1-4; D is undetermined. Germline V gene sequence: CDR1 SGDLS, CDR2 YYNGEE. CDR3 size: 15 residues. The V end lost 4 bases, the J end lost 2 bases, and 12 bases lay between the germline ends. In DNA, the CDR3 is TGTGCCAGCAGCCCTCAAGGGATGACTAATGAAAAACTGTTTTTT. Its translation: CASSPQGMTNEKLFF.

The chain recombines TRBV27 with TRBJ2-3; D ambiguous. Trimming shortened V by 5 bases and J by 7 bases, and 19 bases separated the two germline ends. From germline, CDR1 is MNHEY and CDR2 SMNVEV (reference sequence). CDR3 length: 15 amino acids. The chain's CDR3 is CASSLRPSTEYTQYF. The CDR3 region has the DNA TGTGCCAGCAGTCTACGACCCTCGACGGAGTATACGCAGTATTTT.

The V call is TRBV5-4, the J call TRBJ2-2, with D perhaps given as TRBD1 or TRBD2 (5 bases each). Trimming removed 5 bases at V and 7 bases at J, with 18 bases between. The CDR3 totals 15 residues. Germline loops: CDR1 SGHNT, CDR2 YYREEE (reference sequence). The CDR3 nucleotides are TGTGCCAGCAGTCCCCCCCGGGGCATAAGCGGGGAGCTGTTTTTT. Protein sequence: CASSPPRGISGELFF.

The gene calls are TRBV18 and TRBJ2-2, with a tentative D call TRBD1 (6 bases). CDR1 is KGHSH and CDR2 is LQKENI in the germline V gene. This CDR3 comprises 14 residues. V was clipped by 3 bases and J by 1 base, with 6 bases between them. CDR3 DNA sequence: TGTGCCAGCTCACCGGGACAGAACACCGGGGAGCTGTTTTTT. This codes for CASSPGQNTGELFF.

The chain recombines TRBV20-1 with TRBJ1-1; D uncertain. Germline CDR1 and CDR2: DFQATT and SNEGSKA (reference sequence). This CDR3 is built from 11 residues. This CDR3 is CRRRQNTEAFF. The CDR3 DNA reads as TGCAGGCGAAGACAGAACACTGAAGCTTTCTTT.

This chain uses TRBV11-2 with TRBJ2-7; D is unclear. This CDR3 has 14 residues. The V gene's germline CDR1 is SGHAT and CDR2 FQNNGV. Trimming removed 2 bases from V and 4 bases from J, with 12 bases in between. The CDR3 sequence: CASSLYFTPYEQYF. As DNA, the CDR3 is TGTGCCAGCAGCTTATACTTCACCCCGTACGAGCAGTACTTC.

As regards this clone: Other DNA variants within this sample encode the same CDR3. This chain links TRBV28 with TRBJ1-4; TRBD1 is a possible D gene (6 bases). The V end was cut by 6 bases, the J end by 3 bases, with 11 bases between. Germline V CDR1 and CDR2: MDHEN, SYDVKM. The CDR3 length is 14 residues. CDR3: CASSFGQSNEKLFF. The CDR3 DNA sequence: TGTGCCAGCAGCTTTGGACAGTCTAATGAAAAACTGTTTTTT.

The chain combines TRBV10-3 with TRBJ1-1; possible D gene TRBD1, 6 bases. The germline CDR1 and CDR2 sequences are ENHRY and SYGVKD. V was cut by 6 bases and J by 6 bases, with 17 bases left in between. The CDR3 runs 14 residues. The DNA for the CDR3 is TGTGCCATCAGCTTGGGGACACCCGTCTCTGAAGCTTTCTTT. Translating it yields CAISLGTPVSEAFF.